This TCR beta chain was sequenced during a study of OX40 agonist ivuxolimab in advanced cancers. Findings of the study overall: Among some nonresponders, normalized T-cell clonal expansion was also low. The investigators did not determine what antigen specificity the expanded peripheral T cells had.

The table came from immunoSEQ multiplex PCR; TCRdb's copy has only in-frame clones and leaves some out. The sample yields around 21,000 clones, around 85% seen once. Note on this clone: The antigen remains undetermined.

V lost 0 bases to trimming and J lost 5 bases; unmatched junction nucleotides: 8. Per the germline V gene, CDR1 is SGDLS and CDR2 is YYNGEE. The CDR3 is 16 residues long. The receptor comes from an adult with an advanced solid tumor such as melanoma, head and neck, liver or kidney cancer. The starting material was CD4+ or CD8+ T cells sorted from blood, obtained in a trial of the OX40 agonist ivuxolimab. The rearrangement uses TRBV9 and TRBJ2-3; 8 bases line up with TRBD2. CDR3 amino acids: CASSVETGGPGDTQYF. DNA for the CDR3: TGTGCCAGCAGCGTAGAGACGGGAGGGCCCGGAGATACGCAGTATTTT.